This TCR beta chain was identified during a study of control samples from healthy donors and cancer patients. The germline V and J ends were trimmed by 6 bases and 8 bases, with 13 bases remaining between them. From germline, CDR1 is SNHLY and CDR2 FYNNEI. This CDR3 region has 12 residues. Assay used: immunoSEQ multiplex PCR; TCRdb lists only in-frame clones, some missing. This table has roughly 150,000 clones, 80% to 95% appearing once. The specimen sequenced was blood. The chain joins TRBV2 to TRBJ1-2; no reliable D call. The sequence was collected from a woman in her twenties or thirties in good health. The CDR3 region has the DNA TGTGCCAGCAGGGAGGATCCGAGGGGCTACACCTTC. This encodes CASREDPRGYTF.